The 2 T cell receptor beta chains in this list originate from one sample, sequenced in a study of T cell repertoires in cytomegalovirus infection. One entry per CDR3 protein results from TCRdb running MiXCR on the reads. The table includes approximately 730,000 distinct CDR3 sequences, 25% to 35% detected once. These receptors' antigens are unknown. Source: cultured CD8+ T cells from PBMCs, taken from culture after CMV antigen stimulation. The receptors were sampled from a human donor in good health (CMV status not recorded). Some clones in this sample may be carry-over from other donors' samples.

The CDR3 loop is CATPGQGSYEQYF. The DNA for the CDR3 is TGTGCCACCCCGGGACAGGGGTCCTACGAGCAGTACTTC. The chain is built from TRBV6-1 and TRBJ2-7; 10 nucleotides agree with TRBD1. This CDR3 spans 13 amino acids. The V and J ends lost 10 bases and 1 base, in that order; junction bases with no gene match: 4. CDR1 is MNHNS and CDR2 is SASEGT in the germline V gene.

With respect to this clonotype: One junction end disagrees with the germline gene, perhaps due to a read error. This sequence joins TRBV4-3 and TRBJ1-5; D remains ambiguous. CDR3 size: 15 residues. Germline assignment: CDR1 LGHNA and CDR2 YSLEER. The CDR3 loop is CASSQDEDSNQPQHF. In DNA, the CDR3 is TGCGCCAGCAGCCAAGATGAGGATAGCAATCAGCCACAGCATTTT.